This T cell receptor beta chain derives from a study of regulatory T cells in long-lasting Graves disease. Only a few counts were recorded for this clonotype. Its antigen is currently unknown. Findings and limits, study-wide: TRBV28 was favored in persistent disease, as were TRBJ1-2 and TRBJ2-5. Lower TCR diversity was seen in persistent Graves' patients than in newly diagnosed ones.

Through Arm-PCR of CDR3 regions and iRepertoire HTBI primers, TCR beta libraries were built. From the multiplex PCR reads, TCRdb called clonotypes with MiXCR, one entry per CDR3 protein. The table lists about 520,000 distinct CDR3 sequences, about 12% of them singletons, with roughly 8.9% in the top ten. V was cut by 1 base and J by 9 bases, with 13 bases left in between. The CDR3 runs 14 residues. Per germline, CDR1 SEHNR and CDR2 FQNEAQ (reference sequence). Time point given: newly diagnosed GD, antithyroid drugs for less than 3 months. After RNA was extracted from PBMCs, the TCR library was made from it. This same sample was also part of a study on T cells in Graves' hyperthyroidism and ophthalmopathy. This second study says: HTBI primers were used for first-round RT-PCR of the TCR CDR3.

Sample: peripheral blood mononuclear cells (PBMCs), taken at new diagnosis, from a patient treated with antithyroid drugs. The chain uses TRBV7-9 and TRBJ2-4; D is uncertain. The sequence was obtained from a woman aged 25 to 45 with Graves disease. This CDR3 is CASSLGGATAIQYF. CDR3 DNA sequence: TGTGCCAGCAGCTTAGGGGGTGCGACGGCCATTCAGTACTTC.